Listed below are T cell receptor beta chains from one sample, sequenced in a study of blood T cells in healthy people across ages. TCRdb itself ran the 5' RACE reads through MiXCR, one entry per CDR3 protein. The data hold just over 1 million distinct CDR3 sequences, with 35% to 50% observed a single time. The sequenced sample consisted of blood. The receptor set was obtained from an older woman in good health. CDR3s leave out the opening cysteine and the closing phenylalanine or tryptophan. Rows give clone size only sometimes, using once, few, many, or a class for an expanded clone.

V gene	clone size	J gene	CDR3 length	CDR3 protein
TRBV18	-	TRBJ2-7	13	ASSPPGASSYEQY
TRBV12-3/TRBV12-4	-	TRBJ2-3	15	ASSPRDRPSSTDTQY
TRBV12-5	few	TRBJ2-7	15	ASGLESGLAGDYEQY
TRBV11-3	-	TRBJ2-1	12	AGSLELSGSQQF
TRBV24-1	-	TRBJ2-3	13	ATSATGGPTDTQY
TRBV5-1	-	TRBJ2-5	14	ASSFGQGLSQETQY
TRBV15	many	TRBJ2-3	15	ATSRDDGLAGGGTQY
TRBV5-5	-	TRBJ1-1	15	ASSLGRAGGHKTEAF
TRBV5-1	-	TRBJ2-3	14	ASSPSFGAGTDTQY
TRBV27	few	TRBJ2-1	13	ASSPTSGRDNEQF
TRBV9	once	TRBJ1-2	14	ASSEARGRTDYGYT
TRBV20-1	-	TRBJ2-5	10	STQGGRETQY
TRBV20-1	-	TRBJ2-5	12	SARPEVVQETQY
TRBV10-3	few	TRBJ1-1	10	ATNGIGPVAF
TRBV11-2	-	TRBJ2-7	12	ASSVRDRPYEQY
TRBV29-1	many	TRBJ2-7	11	SVVGGQGGEQY
TRBV11-2	few	TRBJ2-5	12	AGSSGLAQETQY
TRBV2	once	TRBJ2-5	11	ARGGTISNEQY
TRBV20-1	-	TRBJ2-5	14	SAESRLAGTQETQY
TRBV6-2/TRBV6-3	-	TRBJ2-7	15	ASSPGTSGRLLYEQY
TRBV6-5	-	TRBJ2-5	10	ASQSGQETQY
TRBV20-1	-	TRBJ2-6	16	SARDLGGTNSGANVLT
TRBV6-1	-	TRBJ2-7	14	ASSEAGPSWGYEQY
TRBV25-1	-	TRBJ2-5	12	ASSEYTGEETQY
TRBV30	few	TRBJ2-7	12	AWSVALSSYEQY
TRBV6-1	-	TRBJ1-1	16	ASSTNPLRQGLNTEAF
TRBV6-1	once	TRBJ1-2	15	ASSRGPGQGINYGYT
TRBV7-8	-	TRBJ2-5	15	ASRRRQREGTQETQY
TRBV6-5	-	TRBJ2-3	17	ASSYSPTGTGLLTDTQY
TRBV6-1	few	TRBJ2-5	11	ASSTTTEETQY
TRBV21-1	once	TRBJ2-7	15	ASSKNIRLRRGYEQY
TRBV7-9	-	TRBJ1-2	13	ASSFQGGGEDGYT
TRBV20-1	-	TRBJ2-2	13	SARDQEGNTGELF
TRBV11-2	-	TRBJ2-3	13	ASSLGRGNTDTQY
TRBV20-1	few	TRBJ2-6	14	SASPTGASGANVLT
TRBV11-3	-	TRBJ2-1	15	ASSLARSGSSYNEQF
TRBV14	-	TRBJ2-5	11	AGSPTAQETQY
TRBV6-5	-	TRBJ1-2	11	ASSGTAYYGYT
TRBV6-1	-	TRBJ2-7	14	ASSDSVATASYEQY
TRBV20-1	few	TRBJ2-7	11	SVSPGQGGEQY
TRBV29-1	-	TRBJ2-1	11	SVEALAGVRQF
TRBV10-3	few	TRBJ1-6	13	AISEGGTGDSPLH
TRBV7-2	-	TRBJ1-2	12	ASSLGTEFYGYT
TRBV2	-	TRBJ2-7	15	ASSEAGAGGSSYEQY
TRBV6-1	-	TRBJ2-7	13	ASSVVRGGSYEQY
TRBV6-2/TRBV6-3	few	TRBJ2-1	16	ASSYGGVGSSGDNEQF
TRBV6-6	-	TRBJ2-7	13	ASSSYPGTAYEQY
TRBV10-3	-	TRBJ1-2	12	AISESWQGYGYT
TRBV10-2	few	TRBJ2-5	12	ASSVTELQETQY